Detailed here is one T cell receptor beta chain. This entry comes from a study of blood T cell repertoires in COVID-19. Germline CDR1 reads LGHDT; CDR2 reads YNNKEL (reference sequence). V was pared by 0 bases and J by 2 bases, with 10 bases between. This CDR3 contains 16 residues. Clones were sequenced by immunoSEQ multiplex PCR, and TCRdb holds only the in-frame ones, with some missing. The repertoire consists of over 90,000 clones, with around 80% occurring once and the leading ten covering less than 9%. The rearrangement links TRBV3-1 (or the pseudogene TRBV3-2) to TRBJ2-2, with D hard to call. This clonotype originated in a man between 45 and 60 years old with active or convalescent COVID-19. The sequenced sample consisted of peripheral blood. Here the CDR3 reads CASSQETVGNTGELFF. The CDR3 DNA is TGTGCCAGCAGCCAAGAAACGGTTGGTAACACCGGGGAGCTGTTTTTT.